Given below is one T cell receptor (beta chain) in context. Its antigen remains unidentified. CDR1 is MNHNS, CDR2 SASEGT, per germline. CDR3 length: 13 residues. The ends were cut back, 6 bases at V and 4 bases at J, with 13 bases in the middle. The assay was immunoSEQ multiplex PCR, and TCRdb's table has in-frame clones only and misses some. Here the sample spans 25,000 to 30,000 clones, 70% to 80% being singletons. This sample is drawn from a study of OX40 agonist ivuxolimab in advanced cancers. Across the study: Ivuxolimab was delivered to patients intravenously every 2 weeks at doses spanning 0.01 to 10 mg/kg.

Study-wide points: Expansion of clones was among the lowest in partial responders at 0.1-3.0 mg/kg.

The input for sequencing was CD4+ or CD8+ T cells sorted from blood, taken in a trial of the OX40 agonist ivuxolimab. The TCR originated in an adult with an advanced solid tumor such as melanoma, head and neck, liver or kidney cancer. This chain uses TRBV6-1 with TRBJ2-7; the D gene is possibly TRBD1 (5 bases). The CDR3 DNA is TGTGCCAGCAGGTTGGACATGTCTTACGAGCAGTACTTC. This sequence encodes CASRLDMSYEQYF.